This is a list of T cell receptor beta chains from one sample in a study of cytomegalovirus exposure and HLA in healthy donors. The method was immunoSEQ multiplex PCR; TCRdb's version includes in-frame clones alone and lacks a portion of them. The repertoire holds 65,000 to 95,000 clones, with over 75% as singletons. The sample taken for sequencing was PBMCs. The receptors derive from a male donor in good health and CMV-seropositive. Each CDR3 is given with its conserved first and last residue. A D gene is named only where the DNA matches it firmly. Size is omitted from some rows. Given values are once, few, many or a class for expanded clones.

cdr3_aa,cdr3_nt,d_call,clone_size,v_call,j_call
CASSLAGAPYNEQFF,TGTGCCAGCAGTTTAGCGGGAGCGCCCTACAATGAGCAGTTCTTC,TRBD2,.,TRBV6-6,TRBJ2-1
CASSYGQTQYF,TGTGCCAGCAGTTATGGACAAACGCAGTATTTT,.,.,TRBV6-5,TRBJ2-3
CASRRPGQQETQYF,TGTGCCAGCAGACGACCGGGACAGCAAGAGACCCAGTACTTC,TRBD1,.,TRBV27,TRBJ2-5
CASSLRTGVSYEQYF,TGTGCCAGCAGCTTAAGAACAGGGGTCTCCTACGAGCAGTACTTC,TRBD1,.,TRBV11-3,TRBJ2-7
CASSFLQAGNTIYF,TGTGCCAGCAGCTTTTTACAGGCCGGAAACACCATATATTTT,.,.,TRBV13,TRBJ1-3
CASSFGGDTQYF,TGTGCCAGCAGCTTCGGGGGGGATACGCAGTATTTT,TRBD2,.,TRBV7-9,TRBJ2-3
CASSQDPYPVGREQYF,TGCGCCAGCAGCCAAGATCCGTACCCGGTCGGTCGGGAGCAGTACTTC,.,.,TRBV4-1,TRBJ2-7
CASLSDSYNEQFF,TGTGCCAGCCTTAGTGATTCCTACAATGAGCAGTTCTTC,.,.,TRBV7-9,TRBJ2-1
CAWSLDRRKGEAFF,TGTGCCTGGAGTTTGGACAGGCGAAAAGGTGAAGCTTTCTTT,TRBD1,.,TRBV30,TRBJ1-1
CASSRRDIENTIYF,TGTGCCAGCAGCCGCCGGGACATCGAGAACACCATATATTTT,.,few,TRBV7-9,TRBJ1-3
CASSPKLGTVWEKLFF,TGTGCCAGCAGCCCCAAACTCGGGACAGTATGGGAAAAACTGTTTTTT,TRBD1,.,TRBV7-3,TRBJ1-4
CASSARGQADTEAFF,TGTGCCAGCAGCGCAAGGGGACAAGCGGACACTGAAGCTTTCTTT,.,.,TRBV9,TRBJ1-1
CASSVLGSGMALARVDTDTQYF,TGTGCCAGCAGCGTGTTGGGTAGCGGGATGGCTTTGGCTCGGGTTGACACAGATACGCAGTATTTT,TRBD2,.,TRBV9,TRBJ2-3
CASSSHRGGTGGVYEQYF,TGTGCCAGCAGTTCCCATCGCGGGGGCACCGGAGGCGTCTACGAGCAGTACTTC,.,.,TRBV28,TRBJ2-7
CASSLRRGGEKLFF,TGCGCCAGCAGCTTGCGCAGGGGTGGTGAAAAACTGTTTTTT,.,.,TRBV5-1,TRBJ1-4
CAGSRTGGWTDTQYF,TGTGCCGGGTCTCGGACAGGGGGATGGACAGATACGCAGTATTTT,TRBD1,.,TRBV19,TRBJ2-3
CASSLDGGRNQETQYF,TGCGCCAGCAGCTTGGACGGCGGGAGGAACCAAGAGACCCAGTACTTC,TRBD2,once,TRBV5-1,TRBJ2-5
CASTQREVTDTQYF,TGTGCCAGCACTCAGCGGGAGGTCACAGATACGCAGTATTTT,TRBD2,.,TRBV2,TRBJ2-3
CASSLLGGDTYEQYF,TGTGCCAGCAGCTTGCTTGGAGGGGATACCTACGAGCAGTACTTC,.,.,TRBV5-6,TRBJ2-7
CASSLSEVGEQFF,TGTGCCAGCAGCTTGAGTGAGGTAGGAGAGCAGTTCTTC,.,.,TRBV7-3,TRBJ2-1
CAWSDGTSYEQYF,TGTGCCTGGAGTGATGGCACCTCCTACGAGCAGTACTTC,.,.,TRBV30,TRBJ2-7
CASSRGDRIDGELFF,TGTGCCAGCAGCCGTGGGGACAGGATCGACGGGGAGCTGTTTTTT,TRBD1,.,TRBV28,TRBJ2-2
CAWKGDRGQYEQYF,TGTGCCTGGAAAGGGGACAGGGGGCAGTACGAGCAGTACTTC,TRBD1,.,TRBV30,TRBJ2-7
CASSSGSVTSYEQYF,TGCGCCAGCAGCTCCGGGAGCGTGACCTCCTACGAGCAGTACTTC,.,.,TRBV5-1,TRBJ2-7
CASSRTGTLYEQYF,TGTGCCAGCAGCCGGACCGGGACATTGTACGAGCAGTACTTC,.,.,TRBV27,TRBJ2-7
CASSPLTGTYEQYF,TGTGCCAGCTCACCGTTAACAGGGACCTACGAGCAGTACTTC,.,.,TRBV18,TRBJ2-7
CASSSRSGVSDTQYF,TGTGCCAGCAGCTCCCGGAGCGGGGTTTCAGATACGCAGTATTTT,TRBD2,.,TRBV9,TRBJ2-3
CASKQLTVKEQPQHF,TGTGCCAGCAAGCAGTTAACAGTGAAAGAACAGCCCCAGCATTTT,.,.,TRBV28,TRBJ1-5
CASRSSGGPYEQYF,TGTGCCAGCAGATCTAGCGGGGGCCCCTACGAGCAGTACTTC,TRBD2,.,TRBV27,TRBJ2-7
CASTGLANTGELFF,TGTGCCAGCACCGGACTAGCGAACACCGGGGAGCTGTTTTTT,TRBD2,.,TRBV6-5,TRBJ2-2
CASSIKAGGPSDTQYF,TGTGCCAGTAGTATAAAGGCGGGAGGGCCATCAGATACGCAGTATTTT,TRBD2,.,TRBV19,TRBJ2-3
CASSQAMGEAYEQYF,TGCGCCAGCAGCCAAGCCATGGGTGAGGCTTACGAGCAGTACTTC,.,.,TRBV4-1,TRBJ2-7
CASKASSGGTYEQYF,TGTGCCAGCAAGGCGAGTAGCGGAGGTACCTACGAGCAGTACTTC,.,.,TRBV7-2,TRBJ2-7
CASSQVFRTTSSYEQYF,TGTGCCAGCAGCCAAGTCTTCAGGACTACCTCTTCCTACGAGCAGTACTTC,.,.,TRBV14,TRBJ2-7
CATCCFVGLAGEDTQYF,TGTGCCACCTGTTGTTTCGTTGGGCTAGCGGGAGAAGATACGCAGTATTTT,TRBD2,.,TRBV2,TRBJ2-3
CASSYPSGQGYEQYF,TGTGCCAGCAGTTATCCGTCGGGACAGGGGTACGAGCAGTACTTC,TRBD1,.,TRBV6-5,TRBJ2-7
CATRDRDTNEQFF,TGTGCCACCCGGGACAGGGATACCAATGAGCAGTTCTTC,TRBD1,.,TRBV10-3,TRBJ2-1
CASSLARRSTDTQYF,TGTGCCAGCAGCTTAGCGCGCCGAAGCACAGATACGCAGTATTTT,.,.,TRBV7-8,TRBJ2-3
CASSLQSPGISYNEQFF,TGCGCCAGCAGCTTGCAATCCCCGGGAATCTCCTACAATGAGCAGTTCTTC,.,.,TRBV5-1,TRBJ2-1
CASSPPWDSDNNEQFF,TGTGCCAGCTCACCACCTTGGGACAGCGACAACAATGAGCAGTTCTTC,TRBD1,.,TRBV18,TRBJ2-1
CASSITSGSYNEQFF,TGTGCCAGCAGTATCACTAGCGGGTCCTACAATGAGCAGTTCTTC,TRBD2,.,TRBV27,TRBJ2-1
CASSLGLPTQETQYF,TGTGCCAGCAGCTTGGGACTACCAACTCAAGAGACCCAGTACTTC,TRBD2,.,TRBV7-2,TRBJ2-5
CASSDRTILAEAFF,TGTGCCAGCAGCGACAGGACAATCCTAGCTGAAGCTTTCTTT,.,once,TRBV5-6,TRBJ1-1
CASSFWAGTNYEQYF,TGCGCCAGCAGCTTTTGGGCAGGTACCAACTACGAGCAGTACTTC,.,.,TRBV5-1,TRBJ2-7
CASSRRLLTGGYTF,TGTGCCAGCAGTCGCCGACTTCTGACCGGGGGCTACACCTTC,.,few,TRBV6-5,TRBJ1-2
CASSLYRDSNQPQHF,TGTGCCAGCAGTTTATACAGGGATAGCAATCAGCCCCAGCATTTT,.,.,TRBV27,TRBJ1-5
CASSPGASNQPQHF,TGTGCCAGCTCACCAGGGGCGAGCAATCAGCCCCAGCATTTT,.,.,TRBV18,TRBJ1-5
CASSGTENEQFF,TGTGCCAGCAGCGGGACAGAAAATGAGCAGTTCTTC,TRBD1,.,TRBV5-4,TRBJ2-1
CASSFTSRRYEQYF,TGTGCCAGCAGCTTTACTAGCAGGAGGTACGAGCAGTACTTC,.,.,TRBV5-6,TRBJ2-7
CASSEGGGWQPQHF,TGTGCCAGCAGTGAAGGGGGCGGCTGGCAGCCCCAGCATTTT,.,once,TRBV6-1,TRBJ1-5
CASSKSRTGYNEQFF,TGCGCCAGCAGCAAAAGCAGGACAGGGTACAATGAGCAGTTCTTC,TRBD1,.,TRBV5-1,TRBJ2-1
CASSPDTNTGELFF,TGTGCCAGCAGCCCGGACACTAACACCGGGGAGCTGTTTTTT,.,.,TRBV7-9,TRBJ2-2
CSVGQGPGELFF,TGCAGCGTAGGACAGGGCCCCGGGGAGCTGTTTTTT,TRBD1,few,TRBV29-1,TRBJ2-2
CASSTSGGLVEEQYF,TGTGCCAGCAGTACTAGCGGGGGGTTGGTGGAAGAGCAGTACTTC,TRBD2,.,TRBV7-2,TRBJ2-7
CASGDLAGGGEQFF,TGTGCCAGCGGCGACCTAGCGGGAGGGGGAGAGCAGTTCTTC,TRBD2,.,TRBV6-6,TRBJ2-1